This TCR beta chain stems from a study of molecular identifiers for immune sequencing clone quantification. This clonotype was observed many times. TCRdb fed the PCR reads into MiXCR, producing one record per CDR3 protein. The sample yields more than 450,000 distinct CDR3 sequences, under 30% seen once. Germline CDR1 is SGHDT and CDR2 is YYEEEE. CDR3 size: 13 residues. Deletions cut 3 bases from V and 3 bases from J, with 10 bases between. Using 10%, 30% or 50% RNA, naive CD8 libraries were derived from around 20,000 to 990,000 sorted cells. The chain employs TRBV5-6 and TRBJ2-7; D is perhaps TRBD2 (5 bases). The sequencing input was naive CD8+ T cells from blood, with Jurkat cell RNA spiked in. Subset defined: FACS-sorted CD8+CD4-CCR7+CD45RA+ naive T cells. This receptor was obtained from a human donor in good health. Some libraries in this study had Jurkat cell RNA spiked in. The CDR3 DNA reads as TGTGCCAGCAGCTCCTACGGAGGCTACGAGCAGTACTTC. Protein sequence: CASSSYGGYEQYF.